Reported below is one T cell receptor (beta chain). V lost 0 bases and J lost 3, with 9 bases in between. Germline V gene data show CDR1 as SGDLS and CDR2 as YYNGEE. The CDR3 has 15 residues. This record belongs to a study of blood T cell repertoires in COVID-19. Overall study: Specimens from acute and convalescent COVID-19 originated in the United States, Italy and Spain. The cDNA or gDNA used as material had been derived from T cells, B-cell-depleted T cells, or PBMCs.

Authors' analysis steps: Reference gene primer amplification gave nucleated cell count estimates. Assay: immunoSEQ multiplex PCR; the TCRdb copy retains only in-frame clones and omits some. V, J and clone size were drawn from that table, and D and trimming were deduced from the DNA. The sample includes approximately 190,000 clones, 70% to 90% of them seen just once. The sample comprised peripheral blood. This receptor was taken from a man older than 75 with acute or convalescent COVID-19. The chain has TRBV9 and TRBJ1-4; D not resolved. CDR3 in DNA: TGTGCCAGCAGCGTAGGCTACGGGGCTAATGAAAAACTGTTTTTT. Translated: CASSVGYGANEKLFF.